Sequencing of this T cell receptor (beta chain) was carried out in a study of shared clonotypes between healthy human individuals. Findings and limits, study-wide: In contrast to clonotypes shared by all four donors, non-shared clonotypes had lower generation probabilities. Tissue TCR repertoires likely differ from these blood-only repertoires.

Some clones are missing from TCRdb's copy, which holds only in-frame ones; the method was immunoSEQ multiplex PCR. Among 2,500,000 or so clones listed, over 85% were seen once. Notes on this clone: Its antigen is still unknown.

The sample taken for sequencing was naive CD4+ T cells from PBMCs. Documented subset: CD45RA+ positively selected. The sequence was collected from a man younger than 30 in good health. Some clones in this sample may be carry-over from other donors' samples.

CDR3 bases: TGTGCCAGCAGCCCTCCCCGGATTAGCGGGAGGGAGGAGACCCAGTACTTC. This sequence encodes CASSPPRISGREETQYF. The V gene is TRBV7-9, the J gene TRBJ2-5, with 11 bases matching TRBD2. V lost 5 bases and J lost 5; bases outside the gene matches: 13. The CDR3 totals 17 residues. CDR1 and CDR2 (germline): SEHNR, FQNEAQ (reference sequence).